The 12 T cell receptor beta chains reported below all come from one sample, sequenced in a study of blood T cell repertoires in COVID-19. Sequencing used immunoSEQ multiplex PCR; TCRdb keeps in-frame clones, though not all of them. The sample has around 340,000 clones, 89% seen once; the top ten hold around 4%. Sequenced input: peripheral blood. These receptors came from a woman in her fifties or sixties with COVID-19, enrolled during active disease.

This clone was recorded only once. The chain carries TRBV7-2 and TRBJ1-2; D perhaps matches TRBD1 (6 bases). Germline values: CDR1 SGHTA, CDR2 FQGNSA. V was shortened by 1 base and J by 3 bases, with 9 bases between the two germline ends. The length of the CDR3 is 14 residues. CDR3 nucleotide sequence: TGTGCCAGCAGCTTAGTGGGGGCCTACTATGGCTACACCTTC. Translated: CASSLVGAYYGYTF.

This clone occurred once. The V gene is TRBV3-1 (or the pseudogene TRBV3-2), the J gene TRBJ2-1; possible D gene TRBD2, 7 bases. This CDR3 is 15 amino acids long. V dropped 5 bases and J dropped 13 bases, with 24 bases sitting between them. Per germline, CDR1 LGHDT and CDR2 YNNKEL (reference sequence). The CDR3 DNA is TGTGCCAGCAGCTCGACAATCATGGGTGGGGGGGCACAGTTCTTC. It encodes CASSSTIMGGGAQFF.

This clone was observed a handful of times. The chain employs TRBV3-1 (or the pseudogene TRBV3-2) and TRBJ1-1; 9 bases are shared with TRBD1. V lost 3 bases and J lost 2; bases outside the gene matches: 13. CDR1 is LGHDT and CDR2 is YNNKEL in the germline V gene (reference sequence). This CDR3 is built from 18 residues. CDR3 sequence reads: CASSHGPYRDRVNTEAFF. CDR3 in DNA: TGTGCCAGCAGCCATGGCCCGTATCGGGACAGGGTTAACACTGAAGCTTTCTTT.

The chain links TRBV20-1 to TRBJ2-3; the D gene is possibly TRBD1 (5 bases). Germline V CDR1 and CDR2: DFQATT, SNEGSKA (reference sequence). This CDR3 comprises 18 residues. Trimming stripped 3 bases from V and 0 bases from J, with 22 bases between. The CDR3 protein is CSASGQWGRNTSTDTQYF. The CDR3 nucleotides read TGCAGTGCTAGTGGGCAGTGGGGCCGGAATACTAGCACAGATACGCAGTATTTT.

The gene calls are TRBV19 and TRBJ2-5; no reliable D call. With 6 bases removed from V and 5 bases from J, the gap between germline ends came to 7 bases. The CDR3 sequence is 11 residues long. Germline-derived CDR1 and CDR2 are LNHDA and SQIVND (reference sequence). The CDR3 DNA reads as TGTGCCAGTAGCAAGGAGGAGACCCAGTACTTC. Translating it yields CASSKEETQYF.

This sequence joins TRBV5-4 and TRBJ1-1; D gene ambiguous. The CDR3 loop spans 13 amino acids. Germline assignment: CDR1 SGHNT and CDR2 YYREEE (reference sequence). V was cut by 6 bases and J by 0 bases, with 9 bases left in between. The CDR3 spells CASTLEMNTEAFF. For the CDR3, the DNA is TGTGCCAGCACTCTTGAGATGAACACTGAAGCTTTCTTT.

The chain couples TRBV18 to TRBJ1-2; D is undetermined. The CDR3 is 15 amino acids. Trimming left V 6 bases short and J 2 bases short, with 16 bases between. Germline loops: CDR1 KGHSH, CDR2 LQKENI. In nucleotides, the CDR3 is TGTGCCAGCTCTGGAGAAAACTATCTAAACTATGGCTACACCTTC. Its protein product is CASSGENYLNYGYTF.

The chain is built from TRBV7-6 and TRBJ1-1; D possibly corresponds to TRBD1 (5 bases). Trimming removed 5 bases from V and 0 bases from J, with 10 bases in between. CDR3 size: 14 residues. CDR1 SGHVS and CDR2 FNYEAQ come from the germline V gene. Written as DNA, the CDR3 is TGTGCCAGCAGCAGGGGACTCATGAACACTGAAGCTTTCTTT. Protein product: CASSRGLMNTEAFF.

The V gene is TRBV6-6, the J gene TRBJ2-7, with a possible D match to TRBD2 (5 bases). Germline loops: CDR1 MNHNY, CDR2 SVGAGI (reference sequence). The CDR3 is 15 amino acids. V lost 4 bases and J 4 bases, leaving 17 bases between the germline ends. The CDR3 spells CASSSTGVLRYEQYF. As DNA, the CDR3 is TGTGCCAGCAGTTCCACCGGGGTCCTTAGGTACGAGCAGTACTTC.

The chain joins TRBV6-6 to TRBJ2-3, with a weak D call TRBD2 (5 bases). The V end lost 6 bases, the J end lost 0 bases, and 10 bases lay between the germline ends. This CDR3 has 14 amino acids. Germline-derived CDR1 and CDR2 are MNHNY and SVGAGI (reference sequence). This chain's CDR3 is CASRREPSTDTQYF. The DNA for the CDR3 is TGTGCCAGCAGACGGGAACCCAGCACAGATACGCAGTATTTT.

The chain employs TRBV7-9 and TRBJ1-1; a possible D gene is TRBD1 (6 bases). The V and J ends lost 5 bases and 6 bases respectively, with 13 bases between them. The CDR3 has 13 residues. CDR1 and CDR2 (germline): SEHNR, FQNEAQ (reference sequence). CDR3 loop: CASSPGGGAEAFF. DNA for the CDR3: TGTGCCAGCAGCCCCGGCGGGGGCGCTGAAGCTTTCTTT.

V gene TRBV14 combines with J gene TRBJ2-1, with TRBD1 matching over 7 bases. Germline CDR1 SGHDN, CDR2 FVKESK. V was pared by 1 base and J by 8 bases, with 5 bases of the junction left unmatched. The CDR3 covers 14 residues. This CDR3 is CASSQGPGGYEQFF. CDR3 bases: TGTGCCAGCAGCCAAGGTCCAGGGGGTTATGAGCAGTTCTTC.